This TCR beta chain was obtained from a study of control samples from healthy donors and cancer patients. The protocol was immunoSEQ multiplex PCR, while the TCRdb copy is restricted to in-frame clones and leaves out a portion. The sample lists some 150,000 clones, roughly 95% occurring once. This clone is labeled medium-sized (0.01 to 0.1%). Input material: blood. The sequence was obtained from a woman aged 25 to 39 in good health.

CDR3 region: CASSLAGVETQYF. CDR3 coding DNA: TGTGCCAGCAGTCTAGCGGGAGTAGAGACCCAGTACTTC. The rearrangement links TRBV27 to TRBJ2-5; TRBD2 aligns across 10 bases. J lost 4 bases, V lost 5 bases, and 1 base had no gene match. Germline CDR1 reads MNHEY; CDR2 reads SMNVEV (reference sequence). The CDR3 has 13 amino acids.